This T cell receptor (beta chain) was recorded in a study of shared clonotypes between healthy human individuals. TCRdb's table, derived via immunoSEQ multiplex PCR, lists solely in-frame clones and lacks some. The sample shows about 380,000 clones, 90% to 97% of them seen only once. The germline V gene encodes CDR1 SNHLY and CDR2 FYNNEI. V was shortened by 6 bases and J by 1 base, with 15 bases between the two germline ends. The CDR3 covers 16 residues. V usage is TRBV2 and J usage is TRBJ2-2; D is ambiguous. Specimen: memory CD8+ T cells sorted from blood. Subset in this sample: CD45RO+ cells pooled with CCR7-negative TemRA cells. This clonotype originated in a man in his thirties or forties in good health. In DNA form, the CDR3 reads TGTGCCAGCAGGGGCGAGCGTACCCGGAACACCGGGGAGCTGTTTTTT. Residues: CASRGERTRNTGELFF.